Below are 29 T cell receptor beta chains sequenced from a single sample in a study of cytomegalovirus exposure and HLA in healthy donors (TCRdb year 2017). Receptor libraries were prepared by the immunoSEQ multiplex PCR assay. For the multiplex PCR, a mixture combining 60 forward primers for TCR Vbeta segments and 13 reverse primers for TCR Jbeta segments was used. TCRdb retrieved this table from immuneACCESS and kept in-frame rearrangements only. Not all clones are present; in checked studies, unresolved V genes account for under half, and no reason is known for the remainder. Within this sample are some 180,000 clones, with roughly 79% of them counted one time only. Approximately 2% of the sample rests with the top ten. Sequenced input: PBMCs. Receptors were obtained from a man between 25 and 39 years old in good health and CMV-seronegative.

The rearrangement joins TRBV28 to TRBJ2-7; D ambiguous. There are 16 residues in the CDR3. CDR1 and CDR2 from the germline V gene are MDHEN and SYDVKM. Deletions cut 6 bases from V and 7 bases from J, with 25 bases between. CDR3 coding DNA: TGTGCCAGCAGCCCATGGTCCATTAGAAAGAGTACGGAGCAGTACTTC. This translates into CASSPWSIRKSTEQYF.

The chain uses TRBV10-1 and TRBJ2-7, with D hard to call. Germline V gene sequence: CDR1 WNHNN, CDR2 SYGVQD (reference sequence). V shed 4 bases and J shed 2 bases, with 9 bases lying between them. The CDR3 contains 13 residues. The CDR3 DNA is TGCGCCAGCAGTGGAACAGTAACCTACGAGCAGTACTTC. This gives the protein CASSGTVTYEQYF.

The CDR3 reads CASSGRTGKNTEAFF. CDR3 nucleotide sequence: TGTGCCAGCAGCGGCAGGACAGGGAAGAACACTGAAGCTTTCTTT. The V and J genes are TRBV7-9 and TRBJ1-1, with 8 bases matching TRBD1. The CDR3 spans 15 residues. Trimming cost V 5 bases and J 1 base; bases outside gene matches: 6. In germline, CDR1 is SEHNR, CDR2 FQNEAQ (reference sequence).

V gene TRBV28 combines with J gene TRBJ1-1, with D possibly being TRBD1 (6 bases). V gave up 6 bases and J gave up 0 bases, with 14 bases separating them. Germline CDR1 is MDHEN and CDR2 is SYDVKM. The CDR3 contains 15 residues. The chain's CDR3 is CASSPGTLLNTEAFF. CDR3 DNA: TGTGCCAGCAGCCCAGGGACATTGCTGAACACTGAAGCTTTCTTT. The whole variable domain, remainder taken from reference TRBV28 and TRBJ1-1, is DVKVTQSSRYLVKRTGEKVFLECVQDMDHENMFWYRQDPGLGLRLIYFSYDVKMKEKGDIPEGYSVSREKKERFSLILESASTNQTSMYLCASSPGTLLNTEAFFGQGTRLTVV.

The V gene is TRBV7-9, the J gene TRBJ1-2; TRBD1 matches at 9 bases. V trimming: 5 bases; J trimming: 6 bases; junction bases outside the gene matches: 7. Per germline, CDR1 SEHNR and CDR2 FQNEAQ (reference sequence). CDR3 size: 14 residues. CDR3 sequence (DNA): TGTGCCAGCAGCCAGAAGGACAGGGGAGATGGCTACACCTTC. This encodes CASSQKDRGDGYTF.

The chain combines TRBV19 with TRBJ2-2, with D maybe TRBD2 (7 bases). Germline CDR1 and CDR2: LNHDA and SQIVND (reference sequence). Trimming pared 7 bases from V and 3 bases from J, leaving 21 bases between. CDR3 length: 17 amino acids. The CDR3 DNA reads as TGTGCCAGTAAGACAATATCCCGGGGGGCACACACCGGGGAGCTGTTTTTT. As protein: CASKTISRGAHTGELFF.

The V call is TRBV19, the J call TRBJ2-7, with TRBD2 matching over 11 bases. The CDR3 runs to 15 residues. Unmatched junction bases numbered 9, after V lost 6 bases and J lost 5 bases. The germline CDR1 and CDR2 sequences are LNHDA and SQIVND (reference sequence). The CDR3 loop is CASSILAGVVNEQYF. In DNA form, the CDR3 reads TGTGCCAGTAGCATACTAGCGGGAGTGGTCAACGAGCAGTACTTC. Full variable domain (missing parts from reference TRBV19 and TRBJ2-7): DGGITQSPKYLFRKEGQNVTLSCEQNLNHDAMYWYRQDPGQGLRLIYYSQIVNDFQKGDIAEGYSVSREKKESFPLTVTSAQKNPTAFYLCASSILAGVVNEQYFGPGTRLTVT.

The V gene is TRBV2, the J gene TRBJ2-3; D not resolved. Trimming removed 0 bases at V and 6 bases at J, with 19 bases between. CDR3 size: 17 residues. Germline V CDR1 and CDR2: SNHLY, FYNNEI. CDR3 DNA sequence: TGTGCCAGCAGTGAAGCGCTTCCGGGTATCCCTCCGGATACGCAGTATTTT. Residues: CASSEALPGIPPDTQYF.

The genes are TRBV11-3 and TRBJ2-1, with TRBD2 matching over 14 bases. The CDR3 is 15 amino acids. The germline V gene encodes CDR1 SGHNT and CDR2 YENEEA. After removal of 4 bases from V and 9 bases from J, the junction contained 5 bases not matched to a gene. The CDR3 nucleotides read TGTGCCAGCAGCTCACCGGGACTAGCGGGAGTTGAGCAGTTCTTC. Amino acid sequence: CASSSPGLAGVEQFF.

This chain connects TRBV7-3 to TRBJ2-2; 8 bases fit TRBD2. Germline values: CDR1 SGHTA, CDR2 FQGTGA. The V segment lost 2 bases and the J segment 1 base; nucleotides outside the gene matches: 3. CDR3 size: 16 residues. The CDR3 sequence: CASSLQLAVNTGELFF. Here the CDR3 DNA reads TGTGCCAGCAGCTTACAACTAGCGGTGAACACCGGGGAGCTGTTTTTT.

The chain uses TRBV5-1 and TRBJ1-4; 10 nucleotides align to TRBD1. Germline CDR1 reads SGHRS; CDR2 reads YFSETQ. V lost 4 bases to trimming and J lost 2 bases; unmatched junction nucleotides: 8. This CDR3 contains 17 residues. The chain's CDR3 is CASSTYPGQGTNEKLFF. The CDR3 region has the DNA TGCGCCAGCAGCACTTACCCGGGACAGGGGACTAATGAAAAACTGTTTTTT.

The rearrangement joins TRBV4-1 to TRBJ1-5, with a weak D call TRBD1 (5 bases). This CDR3 contains 17 residues. V lost 0 bases, J lost 5 bases, and 17 bases lay in between. Germline-derived CDR1 and CDR2 are MGHRA and YSYEKL. CDR3 protein: CASSQDQRRGDHQPQHF. The CDR3 DNA is TGCGCCAGCAGCCAAGACCAACGACGGGGGGATCATCAGCCCCAGCATTTT.

This chain uses TRBV27 with TRBJ2-1, with 7 positions matching TRBD2. With V trimmed by 1 base and J by 7 bases, 1 base remained unmatched. From germline, CDR1 is MNHEY and CDR2 SMNVEV (reference sequence). The CDR3 totals 13 residues. CDR3 DNA sequence: TGTGCCAGCAGTTTATACGGGGGGAATGAGCAGTTCTTC. It yields the protein CASSLYGGNEQFF.

As for this clone: The same CDR3 arises from other DNA sequences in this sample as well. V and J are TRBV6-1 and TRBJ2-1; 10 nucleotides align to TRBD2. The CDR3 consists of 15 residues. V shed 5 bases and J 5 bases; nucleotides not matched to a gene: 6. Germline V gene data show CDR1 as MNHNS and CDR2 as SASEGT. CDR3 sequence: CASSSRLAGDNEQFF. The CDR3 DNA follows: TGTGCCAGCAGTTCGCGTCTAGCGGGAGACAATGAGCAGTTCTTC.

The rearrangement uses TRBV7-9 and TRBJ2-7; TRBD2 matches 8 bases. CDR1 SEHNR and CDR2 FQNEAQ come from the germline V gene (reference sequence). Losses at the gene ends were 2 bases for V and 4 bases for J; bases not matched to a gene: 7. This CDR3 contains 15 residues. The CDR3 bases are TGTGCCAGCAGCTTATCCGGAACTAGCGGTTACGAGCAGTACTTC. Protein: CASSLSGTSGYEQYF.

This clone was seen only a few times. The V call is TRBV5-1, the J call TRBJ1-3; 9 nucleotides line up with TRBD1. The trim removed 4 bases at V and 1 base at J, leaving 9 bases unmatched. Germline CDR1 SGHRS, CDR2 YFSETQ. This CDR3 has 17 residues. The CDR3 sequence: CASSPAGQGSSGNTIYF. CDR3 DNA sequence: TGCGCCAGCAGCCCGGCGGGACAGGGAAGTTCTGGAAACACCATATATTTT.

The chain joins TRBV19 to TRBJ1-4; possibly TRBD1 for D (5 bases). Trimming cost V 4 bases and J 14 bases, with 14 bases left between them. CDR1 is LNHDA, CDR2 SQIVND, per germline (reference sequence). This CDR3 comprises 12 residues. The CDR3 sequence: CASSNGHNRLFF. CDR3 in DNA: TGTGCCAGTAGTAACGGACACAACCGGCTGTTTTTT.

This chain joins TRBV14 and TRBJ2-2; D is unresolved. The V gene lost 3 bases and the J gene lost 3 bases, with 8 bases spanning the gap. The CDR3 consists of 14 residues. In germline, CDR1 is SGHDN, CDR2 FVKESK. The CDR3 is CASSQAQYTGELFF. CDR3 nucleotides: TGTGCCAGCAGCCAGGCACAATACACCGGGGAGCTGTTTTTT. Drawing the rest from reference TRBV14 and TRBJ2-2, the complete variable domain is EAGVTQFPSHSVIEKGQTVTLRCDPISGHDNLYWYRRVMGKEIKFLLHFVKESKQDESGMPNNRFLAERTGGTYSTLKVQPAELEDSGVYFCASSQAQYTGELFFGEGSRLTVL.

This clone was counted a single time. The chain employs TRBV27 and TRBJ2-3; D is undetermined. V lost 6 bases and J lost 4, with 8 bases in between. This CDR3 comprises 12 residues. CDR1 and CDR2 from the germline V gene are MNHEY and SMNVEV (reference sequence). CDR3 nucleotide sequence: TGTGCCAGCAGCCCTTTCTCAGATACGCAGTATTTT. It encodes CASSPFSDTQYF.

This sequence joins TRBV5-1 and TRBJ1-1; D is undetermined. V dropped 4 bases and J dropped 0 bases, with 13 bases sitting between them. The germline gives CDR1 SGHRS, CDR2 YFSETQ. The CDR3 is made up of 15 amino acids. CDR3 sequence (DNA): TGCGCCAGCAGCATAGGCCCAGGTCTGAACACTGAAGCTTTCTTT. Translated, it gives CASSIGPGLNTEAFF.

V gene TRBV4-1 combines with J gene TRBJ2-3; D uncertain. Trimming pared 1 base from V and 4 bases from J, leaving 9 bases between. The CDR3 is 14 residues long. The germline CDR1 and CDR2 sequences are MGHRA and YSYEKL. This CDR3 is CASSQVVVPDTQYF. Here the CDR3 DNA reads TGCGCCAGCAGCCAAGTGGTAGTCCCAGATACGCAGTATTTT.

The CDR3 nucleotides are TGTGCCAGCAGCTCCCTTGGGGCGGGAGTCACCGGGGAGCTGTTTTTT. Translation gives CASSSLGAGVTGELFF. The chain recombines TRBV7-6 with TRBJ2-2; the match to TRBD2 covers 7 bases. The J segment lost 4 bases and the V segment lost 4 bases, leaving 9 bases of the junction unmatched. The CDR3 is 16 residues long. The germline CDR1 and CDR2 sequences are SGHVS and FNYEAQ. Combining the CDR3 with reference TRBV7-6 and TRBJ2-2 gives the whole variable domain GAGVSQSPRYKVTKRGQDVALRCDPISGHVSLYWYRQALGQGPEFLTYFNYEAQQDKSGLPNDRFSAERPEGSISTLTIQRTEQRDSAMYRCASSSLGAGVTGELFFGEGSRLTVL.

CDR3 bases: TGTGCCAGCAGTTTCCTGGCCTTGAGGGAGACCCAGTACTTC. Protein product: CASSFLALRETQYF. The rearrangement uses TRBV28 and TRBJ2-5; D remains ambiguous. Trimming removed 3 bases at V and 5 bases at J, with 13 bases between. Germline V gene data show CDR1 as MDHEN and CDR2 as SYDVKM. The CDR3 has 14 amino acids.

The chain is built from TRBV5-5 and TRBJ2-7; D ambiguous. CDR3 length: 15 residues. CDR1 is SGHKS, CDR2 YYEKEE, per germline (reference sequence). V lost 1 base, J lost 2 bases, and 13 bases lay in between. CDR3 sequence: CASSLILGLTYEQYF. Here the CDR3 DNA reads TGTGCCAGCAGCTTGATTCTGGGCCTTACCTACGAGCAGTACTTC.

The rearrangement uses TRBV19 and TRBJ1-5, with D uncertain. Germline CDR1 reads LNHDA; CDR2 reads SQIVND (reference sequence). The ends were cut back, 4 bases at V and 6 bases at J, with 4 bases in the middle. This CDR3 has 11 residues. The CDR3 nucleotides are TGTGCCAGTAGTAACGGTCAGCCCCAGCATTTT. Translating it yields CASSNGQPQHF.

The chain joins TRBV2 to TRBJ2-7; D possibly corresponds to TRBD1 (5 bases). Trimming left V 8 bases short and J 3 bases short, with 14 bases between. The CDR3 runs 13 residues. CDR1 is SNHLY, CDR2 FYNNEI, per germline. The CDR3 nucleotides read TGTGCCAGCCGGAGCGACAGTATCTACGAGCAGTACTTC. Protein: CASRSDSIYEQYF.

V usage is TRBV4-1 and J usage is TRBJ2-7; 8 positions match TRBD2. The CDR3 contains 16 residues. Unmatched junction bases numbered 8, after V lost 4 bases and J lost 0 bases. The germline gives CDR1 MGHRA, CDR2 YSYEKL. As DNA, the CDR3 is TGCGCCAGCAGCCGACCACTAGCGGCGAGCTCCTACGAGCAGTACTTC. Translated, it gives CASSRPLAASSYEQYF.

The chain combines TRBV11-2 with TRBJ2-7; perhaps TRBD1 as D (5 bases). Germline assignment: CDR1 SGHAT and CDR2 FQNNGV. CDR3 length: 14 residues. Between the trimmed V and J ends, which lost 0 bases and 4 bases, there was a span of 10 bases. CDR3 sequence reads: CASSLELGDYEQYF. The CDR3 region has the DNA TGTGCCAGCAGCTTAGAGTTAGGGGATTACGAGCAGTACTTC.

CDR3 sequence reads: CASSQNRAESGNQPQHF. The DNA for the CDR3 is TGTGCCAGCAGTCAAAACAGGGCAGAAAGTGGCAATCAGCCCCAGCATTTT. The chain combines TRBV2 with TRBJ1-5, with D maybe TRBD1 (6 bases). Germline V gene lookup returns CDR1 SNHLY and CDR2 FYNNEI. The CDR3 is 17 amino acids. Trimming stripped 5 bases from V and 2 bases from J, with 19 bases between.